The text below deals with one T cell receptor (beta chain). The antigen remains undetermined. The data derive from a study of vaccination effects on CD4 cells after COVID-19. The V and J ends lost 6 bases and 3 bases respectively, with 3 bases between them. The germline gives CDR1 SGHAT, CDR2 FQNNGV. CDR3 size: 11 residues. Regarding the study as a whole: Clones of infection and vaccine origin contracted markedly late after vaccination.

Antigen-specific CD4+ T cells expanded by the ViraFEST assay with viral peptide pools were then sequenced. Researchers isolated CD4+ T cells once less than twelve days of culture had elapsed. In the vaccine recipients, nucleocapsid antibodies were negative and there was no prior SARS-CoV-2 infection. This table comes from immunoSEQ multiplex PCR, and its TCRdb copy is limited to in-frame clones, with some not included. The sample includes roughly 53,000 clones, about four fifths of them seen just once. This specimen consisted of CD4+ T cells from PBMCs cultured with HCoV-OC43 spike peptides, obtained before COVID-19 vaccination. Subset: HCoV-OC43 spike overlapping peptide pool stimulation. The sequence came from a human donor who received a COVID-19 vaccine. This chain uses TRBV11-2 with TRBJ2-1; D is undetermined. CDR3 amino acids: CASSFYNEQFF. DNA of the CDR3: TGTGCCAGCAGTTTCTACAATGAGCAGTTCTTC.